Below, 16 T cell receptor beta chains from the same sample are listed, as sequenced in a study of liver allograft versus peripheral blood T cells. Study summary: Peripheral blood of the recipients supplied T cell receptor repertoires that were compared with those in transplanted livers.

One entry per CDR3 protein, called by TCRdb with MiXCR from the reads. The repertoire has around 18,000 distinct CDR3 sequences, 20% to 25% of them found once; the top ten carry 12%. Receptors were obtained from a human patient who had a liver transplant. Some T cells may originate from the graft donor.

The chain recombines TRBV7-2 with TRBJ2-7; possible D gene TRBD2, 5 bases. Germline V CDR1 and CDR2: SGHTA, FQGNSA. The CDR3 totals 12 residues. The V and J ends lost 4 bases and 8 bases respectively, with 12 bases between them. The CDR3 protein is CASSSGLYKQYF. The DNA for the CDR3 is TGTGCCAGCAGCTCCGGACTTTACAAGCAGTACTTC.

By sample share, this clonotype is medium-sized (0.01 to 0.1%). The gene calls are TRBV18 and TRBJ1-1, with a possible D match to TRBD1 (5 bases). CDR3 size: 14 residues. V was trimmed by 4 bases and J by 1 base, leaving 10 bases between them. CDR1 and CDR2 from the germline V gene are KGHSH and LQKENI. The CDR3 reads CASSLQGQNTEAFF. CDR3 bases: TGTGCCAGCTCACTACAAGGACAGAACACTGAAGCTTTCTTT.

By proportion, this clonotype is medium-sized. The chain couples TRBV18 to TRBJ2-1; D ambiguous. The CDR3 covers 12 residues. The V gene's germline CDR1 is KGHSH and CDR2 LQKENI. The V end lost 3 bases, the J end lost 6 bases, and 6 bases lay between the germline ends. The CDR3 is CASSPRSNEQFF. The CDR3 DNA reads as TGTGCCAGCTCACCCCGGAGCAATGAGCAGTTCTTC.

This clonotype has only a few counts. The V and J genes are TRBV30 and TRBJ2-3; TRBD1 agrees at 7 bases. The CDR3 covers 13 residues. Germline values: CDR1 GTSNPN, CDR2 SVGIG (reference sequence). V was pared by 8 bases and J by 7 bases, with 12 bases of the junction left unmatched. The CDR3 DNA reads as TGTGCCGCCGGAGACAGGGTGCGTAATACGCAGTATTTT. Encoded protein: CAAGDRVRNTQYF.

In its sample, this clonotype ranks as medium-sized (0.01 to 0.1%). This chain joins TRBV19 and TRBJ1-6; no clear D. This CDR3 contains 13 residues. V was shortened by 4 bases and J by 8 bases, with 9 bases between the two germline ends. Looked up from germline, CDR1 is LNHDA and CDR2 is SQIVND (reference sequence). CDR3 sequence: CASSTLPDSPLHF. Written as DNA, the CDR3 is TGTGCCAGTAGTACCTTGCCGGATTCACCCCTCCACTTT.

The chain combines TRBV6-6 with TRBJ2-3; 10 nucleotides match TRBD1. Germline V gene sequence: CDR1 MNHNY, CDR2 SVGAGI (reference sequence). The junction had 10 bases not matched to a gene; V was cut back by 7 bases and J by 3 bases. The CDR3 runs to 16 residues. The DNA of the CDR3 is TGTGCCAGCACCCAAATGACAGGGGGCTTGACAGATACGCAGTATTTT. It codes for CASTQMTGGLTDTQYF.

The chain joins TRBV5-4 to TRBJ2-7; 7 bases are a match to TRBD2. Germline lookup yields CDR1 SGHNT and CDR2 YYREEE (reference sequence). With 4 bases clipped from V and 3 bases from J, the junction kept 10 bases outside the gene matches. CDR3 length: 15 amino acids. For the CDR3, the DNA is TGTGCCAGCAGCCCTCTTCTAGCGGAGGACTACGAGCAGTACTTC. This translates into CASSPLLAEDYEQYF.

This clonotype was detected a few times. This sequence joins TRBV28 and TRBJ1-6; D uncertain. Germline V lookup: CDR1 MDHEN, CDR2 SYDVKM. V lost 8 bases, J lost 8 bases, and 16 bases lay in between. The CDR3 is made up of 14 amino acids. This CDR3 is CASLPAGLHSPLHF. The DNA of the CDR3 is TGTGCCAGCCTCCCGGCAGGCTTACATTCACCCCTCCACTTT. Supplemented by reference TRBV28 and TRBJ1-6, the full variable domain reads DVKVTQSSRYLVKRTGEKVFLECVQDMDHENMFWYRQDPGLGLRLIYFSYDVKMKEKGDIPEGYSVSREKKERFSLILESASTNQTSMYLCASLPAGLHSPLHFGNGTRLTVT.

The rearrangement uses TRBV11-3 and TRBJ2-7; 7 bases agree with TRBD1. The CDR3 is made up of 15 amino acids. Germline V gives CDR1 SGHNT, CDR2 YENEEA. The V segment lost 0 bases and the J segment 5 bases; nucleotides outside the gene matches: 7. The DNA of the CDR3 is TGTGCCAGCAGCTTAGAGGGACAGCCGGGCGACGAGCAGTACTTC. As protein: CASSLEGQPGDEQYF.

Relative to its sample, this clonotype is medium-sized. This rearrangement joins TRBV19 to TRBJ1-6; 9 bases agree with TRBD1. CDR1 is LNHDA and CDR2 is SQIVND in the germline V gene (reference sequence). Unmatched junction bases numbered 4, after V lost 6 bases and J lost 7 bases. CDR3 size: 14 residues. The CDR3 loop is CASSSGTGNSPLHF. The CDR3 DNA reads TGTGCCAGTAGCTCCGGGACAGGGAATTCACCCCTCCACTTT. The entire variable domain, with the rest obtained from reference TRBV19 and TRBJ1-6, is as follows: DGGITQSPKYLFRKEGQNVTLSCEQNLNHDAMYWYRQDPGQGLRLIYYSQIVNDFQKGDIAEGYSVSREKKESFPLTVTSAQKNPTAFYLCASSSGTGNSPLHFGNGTRLTVT.

This clonotype was observed many times. The chain recombines TRBV28 with TRBJ2-6; no reliable D call. Trimming stripped 8 bases from V and 0 bases from J, with 8 bases between. This CDR3 has 14 amino acids. Looked up from germline, CDR1 is MDHEN and CDR2 is SYDVKM. As DNA, the CDR3 is TGTGCCAGCGCTGGAATCTCTGGGGCCAACGTCCTGACTTTC. Amino acids: CASAGISGANVLTF.

This rearrangement joins TRBV28 to TRBJ2-7, with a tentative D call TRBD2 (5 bases). Germline CDR1 reads MDHEN; CDR2 reads SYDVKM. The length of the CDR3 is 13 residues. V lost 7 bases and J 7 bases, leaving 17 bases between the germline ends. CDR3 nucleotides: TGTGCCAGCAACCCGGGATGGTCTCGAGAGCAGTACTTC. Protein: CASNPGWSREQYF.

This clonotype was seen a handful of times. The genes are TRBV27 and TRBJ2-3, with TRBD2 matching 10 bases. The CDR3 totals 16 residues. Germline assignment: CDR1 MNHEY and CDR2 SMNVEV (reference sequence). The trim removed 6 bases at V and 1 base at J, leaving 7 bases unmatched. In nucleotides, the CDR3 is TGTGCCAGCAGCCCGGTCAGCGGGGGGGGCACAGATACGCAGTATTTT. This encodes CASSPVSGGGTDTQYF.

The chain recombines TRBV28 with TRBJ1-2; D perhaps matches TRBD1 (6 bases). CDR1 is MDHEN and CDR2 is SYDVKM in the germline V gene. V shed 10 bases and J shed 7 bases, with 19 bases lying between them. This CDR3 is 13 amino acids long. CDR3 in amino acids: CANSAAGASGYTF. In DNA form, the CDR3 reads TGTGCCAACTCAGCAGCGGGGGCATCTGGCTACACCTTC.

The chain uses TRBV19 and TRBJ1-5, with 8 bases fitting TRBD1. CDR3 length: 15 amino acids. V lost 9 bases to trimming and J lost 3 bases; unmatched junction nucleotides: 10. The germline V gene encodes CDR1 LNHDA and CDR2 SQIVND (reference sequence). CDR3 amino acids: CASHRTGYSNQPQHF. Here the CDR3 DNA reads TGTGCCAGCCATAGGACAGGGTATTCCAATCAGCCCCAGCATTTT.

There are many counts of this clonotype. The CDR3 is CATSRERTGPSSYEQYF. CDR3 in DNA: TGTGCCACCAGCAGAGAGAGAACAGGTCCTAGCTCCTACGAGCAGTACTTC. The rearrangement links TRBV15 to TRBJ2-7; possibly TRBD1 for D (5 bases). Per germline, CDR1 LNHNV and CDR2 YYDKDF (reference sequence). The CDR3 totals 17 residues. Trimming cost V 0 bases and J 0 bases, with 15 bases left between them. The whole variable domain, remainder taken from reference TRBV15 and TRBJ2-7, is DAMVIQNPRYQVTQFGKPVTLSCSQTLNHNVMYWYQQKSSQAPKLLFHYYDKDFNNEADTPDNFQSRRPNTSFCFLDIRSPGLGDTAMYLCATSRERTGPSSYEQYFGPGTRLTVT.